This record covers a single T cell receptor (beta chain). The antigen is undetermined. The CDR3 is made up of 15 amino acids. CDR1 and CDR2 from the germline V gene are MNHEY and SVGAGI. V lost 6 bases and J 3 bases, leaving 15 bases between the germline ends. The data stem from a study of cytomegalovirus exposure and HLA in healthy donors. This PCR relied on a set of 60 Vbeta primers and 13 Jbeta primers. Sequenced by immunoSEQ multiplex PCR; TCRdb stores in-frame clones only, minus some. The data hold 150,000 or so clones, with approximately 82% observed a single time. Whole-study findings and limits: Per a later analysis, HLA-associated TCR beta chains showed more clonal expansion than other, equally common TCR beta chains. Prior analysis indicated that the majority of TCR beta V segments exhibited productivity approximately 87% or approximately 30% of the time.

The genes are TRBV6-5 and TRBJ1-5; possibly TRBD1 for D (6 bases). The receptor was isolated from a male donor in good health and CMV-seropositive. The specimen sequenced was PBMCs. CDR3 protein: CASSQRGGSNQPQHF. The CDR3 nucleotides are TGTGCCAGCAGCCAAAGGGGGGGATCCAATCAGCCCCAGCATTTT.